These 25 T cell receptor beta chains were sequenced from one sample in a study of blood T cells in healthy people across ages. It was with a sample-barcoded 5' primer and a J-beta primer mix that a second PCR of roughly 7 to 12 cycles was run. TCRdb independently ran MiXCR on the 5' RACE reads; one entry per CDR3 protein. The sample holds hundreds of thousands of distinct CDR3 sequences, 20% to 30% seen once. In addition, the sample was reused for a study of T cells of mothers and their children.

Material: blood. The receptors were gathered from a boy aged 5 to 17 in good health.

The gene calls are TRBV5-6 and TRBJ2-7, with D possibly being TRBD1 (6 bases). The V end was cut by 0 bases, the J end by 6 bases, with 13 bases between. Germline CDR1 is SGHDT and CDR2 is YYEEEE. The CDR3 runs 14 residues. The CDR3 nucleotides are TGTGCCAGCAGCTTGGGGGCAGGGGCCGCCGAGCAGTACTTC. This gives the protein CASSLGAGAAEQYF.

This clonotype was detected only a few times. The chain is built from TRBV7-2 and TRBJ1-1; no reliable D call. This CDR3 region has 14 residues. Germline CDR1 reads SGHTA; CDR2 reads FQGNSA. Trimming took 4 bases from V and 1 from J, leaving 10 bases between them. The CDR3 loop reads CASSSRAANTEAFF. The CDR3 nucleotides are TGTGCCAGCAGCTCACGGGCGGCGAACACTGAAGCTTTCTTT.

This clonotype was picked up a small number of times. The rearrangement links TRBV29-1 to TRBJ2-5; D not resolved. Germline values: CDR1 SQVTM, CDR2 ANQGSEA. Trimming removed 4 bases from V and 1 base from J, with 10 bases in between. The CDR3 is 13 amino acids. CDR3 nucleotide sequence: TGCAGCGTTGTAGAGCGTCTCCAAGAGACCCAGTACTTC. Translation gives CSVVERLQETQYF.

V usage is TRBV5-5 and J usage is TRBJ1-1; 8 bases match TRBD1. The CDR3 has 15 residues. Germline assignment: CDR1 SGHKS and CDR2 YYEKEE (reference sequence). Germline trimming cut 4 bases from V and 4 bases from J; bases unmatched to any gene: 9. The CDR3 region has the DNA TGTGCCAGCAGCCAGGGACAGGTAGAGGGCACTGAAGCTTTCTTT. Translated: CASSQGQVEGTEAFF.

A few counts support this clonotype. The V call is TRBV20-1, the J call TRBJ2-5; the match to TRBD2 covers 11 bases. Gene TRBJ2-1 matches the end of the DNA better, so the J call may be wrong. Germline CDR1 is DFQATT and CDR2 is SNEGSKA (reference sequence). The CDR3 consists of 14 residues. The CDR3 nucleotides read TGCAGTGCTAGAATTAGCGGGGGGGCGGATGAGCAGTTCTTC. This translates into CSARISGGADEQFF.

This clonotype was counted between two and nine times. The chain uses TRBV15 and TRBJ2-1; weak D call: TRBD2 (5 bases). Per the germline V gene, CDR1 is LNHNV and CDR2 is YYDKDF (reference sequence). V lost 3 bases to trimming and J lost 4 bases, with 13 bases between them. CDR3 length: 15 amino acids. This CDR3 reads CATSSRGLGYNEQFF. The CDR3 nucleotides are TGTGCCACCAGCAGTAGAGGGTTAGGGTACAATGAGCAGTTCTTC.

In this sample, this clonotype turned up a few times. Compared with germline, one end of the junction differs, possibly owing to a read error. The V call is TRBV20-1, the J call TRBJ1-3; D remains ambiguous. Germline-derived CDR1 and CDR2 are DFQATT and SNEGSKA (reference sequence). This CDR3 has 13 amino acids. The CDR3 protein is CSASRFSGSTIYF. CDR3 sequence (DNA): TGCAGTGCTAGCAGGTTCTCTGGAAGCACCATATATTTT.

This clonotype was counted only a few times. The gene calls are TRBV15 and TRBJ1-3; TRBD1 agrees at 7 bases. The CDR3 contains 16 residues. The ends lost 2 bases at V and 4 bases at J; junction bases unmatched: 8. Germline lookup yields CDR1 LNHNV and CDR2 YYDKDF (reference sequence). CDR3 amino acids: CATSRSTGRGGNTIYF. For the CDR3, the DNA is TGTGCCACCAGCAGATCGACAGGGAGAGGGGGAAACACCATATATTTT.

This chain joins TRBV21-1 and TRBJ2-5; the table's D call TRBD2 went unverified against the DNA. TRBV21-1 is given as a pseudogene. The CDR3 runs 14 residues. CDR3: CASSKGKGLETQYF. Here the CDR3 DNA reads TGTGCCAGCAGCAAAGGAAAGGGCTTAGAGACCCAGTACTTC.

The rearrangement links TRBV4-1 to TRBJ2-7; TRBD1 is a possible D gene (6 bases). This CDR3 contains 17 residues. Trimming removed 0 bases from V and 0 bases from J, with 15 bases in between. Germline CDR1 reads MGHRA; CDR2 reads YSYEKL. The CDR3 DNA follows: TGCGCCAGCAGCCAAGATCAGCAGGGGACGGGCTCCTACGAGCAGTACTTC. Translated, it gives CASSQDQQGTGSYEQYF.

The chain links TRBV6-6 to TRBJ1-2; TRBD1 matches 7 bases. This CDR3 has 14 amino acids. Trimming cost V 4 bases and J 4 bases; bases outside gene matches: 6. CDR1 is MNHNY, CDR2 SVGAGI, per germline (reference sequence). CDR3 amino acids: CASSLTGDPYGYTF. CDR3 bases: TGTGCCAGCAGTTTAACAGGGGACCCCTATGGCTACACCTTC.

The V gene is TRBV4-1, the J gene TRBJ2-2, with 10 bases aligning to TRBD1. The CDR3 sequence is 19 residues long. With V trimmed by 0 bases and J by 7 bases, 14 bases remained unmatched. Germline V gene data show CDR1 as MGHRA and CDR2 as YSYEKL. Here the CDR3 reads CASSQEKEGPDRGSGELFF. For the CDR3, the DNA is TGCGCCAGCAGCCAAGAAAAGGAGGGCCCGGACAGGGGGAGCGGGGAGCTGTTTTTT.

In its sample, this clonotype was seen a few times. This chain uses TRBV12-3 or TRBV12-4 with TRBJ2-6; perhaps TRBD1 as D (5 bases). V lost 3 bases and J lost 2, with 11 bases in between. The CDR3 consists of 16 residues. The CDR3 DNA sequence: TGTGCCAGCAGTTTTATCAGGGCAACTGGGGCCAACGTCCTGACTTTC. Translating it yields CASSFIRATGANVLTF.

This clonotype was picked up a small number of times. The chain carries TRBV7-9 and TRBJ2-6; D call uncertain. Germline lookup yields CDR1 SEHNR and CDR2 FQNEAQ (reference sequence). The CDR3 loop spans 14 amino acids. Deletions cut 7 bases from V and 0 bases from J, with 7 bases between. For the CDR3, the DNA is TGTGCCAGCACGGGCTACTCTGGGGCCAACGTCCTGACTTTC. Residues: CASTGYSGANVLTF.

Concerning this clonotype itself: A read error may produce the germline difference seen at one junction end. The J gene is TRBJ2-5, the V gene TRBV5-1; D not resolved. This CDR3 has 13 amino acids. The germline V gene has CDR1 SGHRS and CDR2 YFSETQ. CDR3 sequence: CASRLGSEETQYF. Here the CDR3 DNA reads TGCGCCAGCAGGTTGGGGTCCGAAGAGACCCAGTACTTC.

This clonotype was found a few times. The genes are TRBV29-1 and TRBJ2-7, with 7 positions matching TRBD1. In germline, CDR1 is SQVTM, CDR2 ANQGSEA. The J segment lost 5 bases and the V segment lost 4 bases, leaving 8 bases of the junction unmatched. This CDR3 spans 13 amino acids. In DNA, the CDR3 is TGCAGCGTTGCTCACAGGGGTTCCCACGAGCAGTACTTC. It is translated as CSVAHRGSHEQYF.

This clonotype was seen more than once but under ten times. The conserved phenylalanine or tryptophan normally closing the CDR3 is absent here, so this likely arose from a read error. The rearrangement joins TRBV6-5 to TRBJ2-1; 7 nucleotides match TRBD2. The J call is uncertain, as TRBJ2-7 better fits the DNA end. Germline V lookup: CDR1 MNHEY, CDR2 SVGAGI. CDR3 length: 13 amino acids. The CDR3 sequence is CASRPGGRGEQYL. In nucleotides, the CDR3 is TGTGCCAGCAGACCCGGGGGGAGGGGCGAGCAGTACCTC.

This clonotype appeared a few times. This sequence joins TRBV7-9 and TRBJ2-5, with D unclear. V gave up 2 bases and J gave up 4 bases, with 11 bases separating them. Germline V gives CDR1 SEHNR, CDR2 FQNEAQ (reference sequence). CDR3 length: 14 residues. CDR3 loop: CASSLRESIETQYF. DNA for the CDR3: TGTGCCAGCAGCTTAAGGGAATCAATAGAGACCCAGTACTTC.

This clonotype has a handful of counts. The V and J genes are TRBV5-1 and TRBJ2-5; D is ambiguous. The end of the DNA aligns better with TRBJ2-7, so the J call may be wrong. Germline V gives CDR1 SGHRS, CDR2 YFSETQ. The CDR3 has 14 amino acids. In DNA, the CDR3 is TGCGCCAGCAGCTTGTCGCTTGCTTTAGGCGAGCAGTACTTC. This encodes CASSLSLALGEQYF.

The rearrangement uses TRBV9 and TRBJ2-4, with TRBD2 matching 12 bases. This CDR3 region has 18 residues. With V trimmed by 3 bases and J by 2 bases, 9 bases remained unmatched. The germline gives CDR1 SGDLS, CDR2 YYNGEE. DNA of the CDR3: TGTGCCAGCAGCGCCCCTCCTAGCGGGGGGGCCACCAAAAACATTCAGTACTTC. It codes for CASSAPPSGGATKNIQYF.

Ten or more counts support this clonotype. The genes are TRBV6-6 and TRBJ1-4; a possible D gene is TRBD1 (5 bases). Germline V lookup: CDR1 MNHNY, CDR2 SVGAGI (reference sequence). The V end was cut by 6 bases, the J end by 8 bases, with 10 bases between. The CDR3 sequence is 12 residues long. The CDR3 loop reads CASSRGKEKLFF. The CDR3 DNA is TGTGCCAGCAGCCGGGGGAAGGAAAAACTGTTTTTT.

V usage is TRBV4-1 and J usage is TRBJ2-1; perhaps TRBD2 as D (7 bases). Deletions cut 0 bases from V and 0 bases from J, with 21 bases between. This CDR3 has 20 amino acids. The germline gives CDR1 MGHRA, CDR2 YSYEKL. CDR3: CASSQDYRRGGSSSYNEQFF. The DNA for the CDR3 is TGCGCCAGCAGCCAAGATTATAGGAGGGGGGGTTCAAGCTCCTACAATGAGCAGTTCTTC.

The V call is TRBV5-1, the J call TRBJ2-2; TRBD1 agrees at 7 bases. The CDR3 covers 15 residues. From germline, CDR1 is SGHRS and CDR2 YFSETQ. Trimming took 6 bases from V and 2 from J; bases not matched to a gene: 7. This CDR3 is CASTRGYQNTGELFF. The CDR3 bases are TGCGCCAGCACCAGGGGGTACCAAAACACCGGGGAGCTGTTTTTT.

The chain has TRBV5-1 and TRBJ1-4; D call uncertain. V lost 2 bases and J 11 bases, leaving 7 bases between the germline ends. The CDR3 sequence is 11 residues long. Per the germline V gene, CDR1 is SGHRS and CDR2 is YFSETQ. CDR3 nucleotides: TGCGCCAGCAGCTTTAGCGGCAAACTGTTTTTT. Its protein is CASSFSGKLFF.

CDR3 DNA: TGCGCCAGCAGCTTGGTTGTGGGGACCGGACTAGCGGGTTCCTACGAGCAGTACTTC. This codes for CASSLVVGTGLAGSYEQYF. This chain joins TRBV5-1 and TRBJ2-7, with TRBD2 identical over 11 bases. The CDR3 sequence is 19 residues long. Germline-derived CDR1 and CDR2 are SGHRS and YFSETQ. With 0 bases clipped from V and 1 base from J, the junction kept 12 bases outside the gene matches. The whole variable domain, filled in from reference TRBV5-1 and TRBJ2-7, reads KAGVTQTPRYLIKTRGQQVTLSCSPISGHRSVSWYQQTPGQGLQFLFEYFSETQRNKGNFPGRFSGRQFSNSRSEMNVSTLELGDSALYLCASSLVVGTGLAGSYEQYFGPGTRLTVT.